A selection of T cell receptor beta chains follows, all from one sample in a study of blood T cell repertoires in COVID-19. The repertoire was sequenced with immunoSEQ multiplex PCR; TCRdb's copy has only in-frame clones and lacks some. The sample yields tens of thousands of clones, roughly 90% seen once. Specimen: peripheral blood. Receptor source: a woman of 80 years or more with active or convalescent COVID-19. Each CDR3 is given with its conserved first and last residue. A D gene is named only where the DNA matches it firmly. Clone size is not always given. Where it is, it says once, few, many or a class for expanded clones.

size: -
length: 13
V: TRBV6-1
D: -
J: TRBJ2-1
CDR3: CASSEVRYNEQFF
DNA: TGTGCCAGCAGTGAAGTGCGGTACAATGAGCAGTTCTTC

size: -
length: 12
V: TRBV29-1
D: -
J: TRBJ2-2
CDR3: CSVEGGAGELFF
DNA: TGCAGCGTTGAAGGGGGGGCCGGGGAGCTGTTTTTT

size: once
length: 16
V: TRBV11-2
D: TRBD2
J: TRBJ2-7
CDR3: CASSLKHSGRPYEQYF
DNA: TGTGCCAGCAGCTTGAAGCATAGCGGGAGACCTTACGAGCAGTACTTC

size: -
length: 14
V: TRBV4-1
D: -
J: TRBJ1-1
CDR3: CASSPILKGRLAFF
DNA: TGCGCCAGCAGCCCCATTTTAAAGGGGCGGCTGGCTTTCTTT

size: -
length: 13
V: TRBV5-1
D: -
J: TRBJ2-1
CDR3: CASSQEAYNEQFF
DNA: TGCGCCAGCAGCCAGGAGGCGTATAATGAGCAGTTCTTC

size: -
length: 13
V: TRBV28
D: -
J: TRBJ1-3
CDR3: CASSLMIANTIYF
DNA: TGTGCCAGCAGTTTGATGATTGCGAACACCATATATTTT

size: -
length: 13
V: TRBV5-6
D: -
J: TRBJ2-3
CDR3: CASSLLRADTQYF
DNA: TGTGCCAGCAGCTTGTTGCGGGCAGATACGCAGTATTTT

size: -
length: 13
V: TRBV28
D: -
J: TRBJ1-1
CDR3: CASSTQAPPGAFF
DNA: TGTGCCAGCAGTACCCAAGCTCCCCCCGGGGCTTTCTTT

size: -
length: 13
V: TRBV29-1
D: -
J: TRBJ2-3
CDR3: CSITRDPTDTQYF
DNA: TGCAGCATAACCAGGGATCCCACAGATACGCAGTATTTT

size: -
length: 12
V: TRBV29-1
D: TRBD1
J: TRBJ2-5
CDR3: CSARDRAETQYF
DNA: TGCAGCGCCCGGGACAGGGCTGAGACCCAGTACTTC

size: -
length: 12
V: TRBV6-4
D: -
J: TRBJ2-3
CDR3: CASRGAGDTQYF
DNA: TGTGCCAGCAGAGGGGCAGGAGATACGCAGTATTTT

size: -
length: 15
V: TRBV6-2/TRBV6-3
D: TRBD2
J: TRBJ2-5
CDR3: CASSRSSGSGETQYF
DNA: TGTGCCAGCAGTCGTTCTAGCGGGAGCGGAGAGACCCAGTACTTC

size: -
length: 13
V: TRBV28
D: -
J: TRBJ1-2
CDR3: CASNTQYNYGYTF
DNA: TGTGCCAGCAACACCCAGTATAACTATGGCTACACCTTC

size: -
length: 16
V: TRBV6-2/TRBV6-3
D: -
J: TRBJ2-7
CDR3: CASSNAPTGRSHEQYF
DNA: TGTGCCAGCAGTAATGCACCGACAGGGAGGTCCCACGAGCAGTACTTC

size: -
length: 15
V: TRBV19
D: TRBD1
J: TRBJ1-5
CDR3: CASSRQGSGNQPQHF
DNA: TGTGCCAGTAGTAGACAGGGGTCCGGCAATCAGCCCCAGCATTTT

size: -
length: 16
V: TRBV7-3
D: TRBD2
J: TRBJ2-1
CDR3: CASSVRETSGTNEQFF
DNA: TGTGCCAGCAGCGTACGGGAGACTAGCGGGACCAATGAGCAGTTCTTC

size: few
length: 13
V: TRBV7-9
D: -
J: TRBJ2-1
CDR3: CASSLEGGLEQFF
DNA: TGTGCCAGCAGCTTAGAAGGTGGACTTGAGCAGTTCTTC

size: -
length: 14
V: TRBV6-2/TRBV6-3
D: TRBD2
J: TRBJ2-1
CDR3: CASSSSGSADEQFF
DNA: TGTGCCAGCAGTTCTAGCGGGAGTGCAGATGAGCAGTTCTTC

size: -
length: 14
V: TRBV6-2/TRBV6-3
D: TRBD1
J: TRBJ1-5
CDR3: CASSRGQFVQPQHF
DNA: TGTGCCAGCAGTCGGGGACAGTTCGTTCAGCCCCAGCATTTT

size: -
length: 16
V: TRBV5-4
D: -
J: TRBJ2-7
CDR3: CASSLVFRGASYEQYF
DNA: TGTGCCAGCAGCTTGGTTTTCCGGGGAGCAAGCTACGAGCAGTACTTC

size: -
length: 13
V: TRBV11-3
D: TRBD2
J: TRBJ2-7
CDR3: CASSFKAGYEQYF
DNA: TGTGCCAGCAGCTTTAAAGCGGGGTACGAGCAGTACTTC

size: -
length: 13
V: TRBV9
D: -
J: TRBJ1-1
CDR3: CASSVVGGSEAFF
DNA: TGTGCCAGCAGCGTAGTGGGGGGGTCTGAAGCTTTCTTT

size: -
length: 16
V: TRBV27
D: -
J: TRBJ2-2
CDR3: CASSLVRGSIPGELFF
DNA: TGTGCCAGCAGTTTAGTTAGGGGGAGTATCCCCGGGGAGCTGTTTTTT

size: -
length: 14
V: TRBV30
D: TRBD2
J: TRBJ2-3
CDR3: CAWSVRGRVATQYF
DNA: TGTGCCTGGAGTGTACGTGGGAGGGTCGCTACGCAGTATTTT

size: -
length: 15
V: TRBV11-2
D: TRBD1
J: TRBJ1-5
CDR3: CASSLDRVGSQPQHF
DNA: TGTGCCAGCAGTTTGGACAGGGTGGGTTCTCAGCCCCAGCATTTT

size: -
length: 19
V: TRBV7-8
D: TRBD2
J: TRBJ2-2
CDR3: CASSLYSGSGSFHTGELFF
DNA: TGTGCCAGCAGCTTATACTCGGGTAGCGGGAGTTTCCACACCGGGGAGCTGTTTTTT

size: -
length: 12
V: TRBV7-2
D: TRBD1
J: TRBJ1-2
CDR3: CASSFDREDYTF
DNA: TGTGCCAGCAGCTTCGACAGGGAAGACTACACCTTC

size: -
length: 13
V: TRBV5-1
D: -
J: TRBJ1-3
CDR3: CASSLRAGNTIYF
DNA: TGCGCCAGCAGCTTGAGGGCAGGGAACACCATATATTTT

size: -
length: 13
V: TRBV27
D: TRBD1
J: TRBJ2-7
CDR3: CASSGTASYEQYF
DNA: TGTGCCAGCAGTGGGACAGCCTCCTACGAGCAGTACTTC

size: -
length: 13
V: TRBV15
D: -
J: TRBJ1-1
CDR3: CATSNQVGTEAFF
DNA: TGTGCCACCAGCAATCAGGTTGGCACTGAAGCTTTCTTT

size: -
length: 15
V: TRBV28
D: -
J: TRBJ1-5
CDR3: CASSFRQGLNQPQHF
DNA: TGTGCCAGCAGTTTTCGGCAGGGTTTGAATCAGCCCCAGCATTTT

size: -
length: 16
V: TRBV5-4
D: TRBD1
J: TRBJ2-1
CDR3: CASSASGTGHYNEQFF
DNA: TGTGCCAGCAGCGCATCCGGGACAGGGCACTACAATGAGCAGTTCTTC

size: few
length: 15
V: TRBV7-3
D: TRBD2
J: TRBJ2-1
CDR3: CASSFTSGKGNEQFF
DNA: TGTGCCAGCAGCTTCACTAGCGGGAAAGGGAATGAGCAGTTCTTC

size: -
length: 14
V: TRBV7-3
D: -
J: TRBJ2-2
CDR3: CASSATSLAGELFF
DNA: TGTGCCAGCAGCGCGACCTCTCTAGCGGGGGAGCTGTTTTTT

size: once
length: 14
V: TRBV5-4
D: TRBD2
J: TRBJ2-7
CDR3: CASSSTSGSDEQYF
DNA: TGTGCCAGCAGCTCGACTAGCGGGAGTGACGAGCAGTACTTC